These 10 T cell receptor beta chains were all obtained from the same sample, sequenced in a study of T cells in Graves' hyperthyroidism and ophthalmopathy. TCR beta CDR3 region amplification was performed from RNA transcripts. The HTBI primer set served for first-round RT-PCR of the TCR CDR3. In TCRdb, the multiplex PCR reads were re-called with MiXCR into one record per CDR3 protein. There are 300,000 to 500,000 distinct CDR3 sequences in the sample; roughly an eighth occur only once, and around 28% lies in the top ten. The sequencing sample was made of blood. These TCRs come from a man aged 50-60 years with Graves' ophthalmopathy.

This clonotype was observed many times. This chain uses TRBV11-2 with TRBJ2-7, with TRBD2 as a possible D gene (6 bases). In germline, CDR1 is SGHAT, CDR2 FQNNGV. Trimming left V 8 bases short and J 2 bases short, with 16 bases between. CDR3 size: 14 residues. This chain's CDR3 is CASSRAGLAYEQYF. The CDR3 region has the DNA TGTGCCAGCTCCCGGGCGGGGTTGGCCTACGAGCAGTACTTC.

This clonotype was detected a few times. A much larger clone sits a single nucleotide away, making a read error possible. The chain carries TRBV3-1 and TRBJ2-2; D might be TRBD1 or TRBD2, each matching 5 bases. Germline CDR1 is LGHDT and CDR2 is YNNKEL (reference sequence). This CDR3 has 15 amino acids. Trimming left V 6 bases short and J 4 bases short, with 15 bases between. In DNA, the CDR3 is TGTGCCAGCAGATACAGCGGTCAGGGCACCGGGGAGCTGTTTTTT. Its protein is CASRYSGQGTGELFF.

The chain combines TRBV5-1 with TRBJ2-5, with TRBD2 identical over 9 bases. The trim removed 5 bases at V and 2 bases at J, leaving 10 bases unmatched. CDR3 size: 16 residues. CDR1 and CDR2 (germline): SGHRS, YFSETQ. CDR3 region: CASSYRTSDSQETQYF. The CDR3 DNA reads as TGCGCCAGCAGTTATCGGACTAGCGATTCACAAGAGACCCAGTACTTC.

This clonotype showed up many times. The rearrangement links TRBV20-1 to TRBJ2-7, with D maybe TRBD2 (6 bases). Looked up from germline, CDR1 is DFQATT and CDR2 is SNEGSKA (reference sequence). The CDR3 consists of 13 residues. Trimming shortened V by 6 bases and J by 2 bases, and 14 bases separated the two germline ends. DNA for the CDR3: TGCAGTGCCCCCCCCGCGGGAACCTACGAGCAGTACTTC. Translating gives CSAPPAGTYEQYF.

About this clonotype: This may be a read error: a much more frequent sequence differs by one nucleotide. CDR3: CASSFRDRDEQYF. The CDR3 DNA is TGTGCCAGCAGCTTCCGGGACCGGGACGAGCAGTACTTC. The V call is TRBV13, the J call TRBJ2-7; D is tentatively TRBD1 or TRBD2 (5 bases each). Germline V lookup: CDR1 PRHDT, CDR2 FYEKMQ (reference sequence). This CDR3 has 13 amino acids. Trimming removed 3 bases from V and 5 bases from J, with 11 bases in between.

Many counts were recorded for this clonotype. CDR3 region: CASSFKHEQFF. CDR3 bases: TGTGCCAGCAGCTTTAAACATGAGCAGTTCTTC. V gene TRBV7-9 combines with J gene TRBJ2-1; D gene uncertain. The CDR3 extends over 11 amino acids. V lost 3 bases and J 8 bases, leaving 5 bases between the germline ends. Germline loops: CDR1 SEHNR, CDR2 FQNEAQ (reference sequence).

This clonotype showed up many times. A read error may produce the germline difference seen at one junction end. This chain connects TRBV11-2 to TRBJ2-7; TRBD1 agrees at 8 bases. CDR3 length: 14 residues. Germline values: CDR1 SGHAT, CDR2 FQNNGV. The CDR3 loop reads CASSLEAGTGLFHF. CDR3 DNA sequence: TGTGCCAGCAGCTTAGAGGCCGGGACAGGTTTATTTCACTTC.

The CDR3 spells CASSFRLAGIVETQYF. The CDR3, as DNA: TGTGCCAGCAGTTTCAGACTAGCGGGAATTGTAGAGACCCAGTACTTC. This chain joins TRBV27 and TRBJ2-5; TRBD2 aligns across 11 bases. Trimming removed 3 bases from V and 4 bases from J; junction bases left unmatched: 7. Germline lookup yields CDR1 MNHEY and CDR2 SMNVEV (reference sequence). This CDR3 is 16 amino acids long.

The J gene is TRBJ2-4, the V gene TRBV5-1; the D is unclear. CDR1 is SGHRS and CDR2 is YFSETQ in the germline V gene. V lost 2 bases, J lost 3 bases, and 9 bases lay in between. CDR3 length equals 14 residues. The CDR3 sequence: CASSLGENKNIQYF. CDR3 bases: TGCGCCAGCAGCTTAGGCGAAAACAAAAACATTCAGTACTTC. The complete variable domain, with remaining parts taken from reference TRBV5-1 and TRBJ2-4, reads KAGVTQTPRYLIKTRGQQVTLSCSPISGHRSVSWYQQTPGQGLQFLFEYFSETQRNKGNFPGRFSGRQFSNSRSEMNVSTLELGDSALYLCASSLGENKNIQYFGAGTRLSVL.

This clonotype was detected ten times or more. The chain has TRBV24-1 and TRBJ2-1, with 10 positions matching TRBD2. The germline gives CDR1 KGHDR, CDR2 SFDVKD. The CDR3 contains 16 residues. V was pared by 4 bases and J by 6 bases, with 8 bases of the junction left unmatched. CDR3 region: CATSDWTSGGVNEQFF. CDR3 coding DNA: TGTGCCACCAGTGACTGGACTAGCGGAGGGGTCAATGAGCAGTTCTTC.